This TCR beta chain was sequenced in a study of beta chain features in type 1 diabetes. CDR3 size: 15 residues. CDR1 and CDR2 (germline): LNHDA, SQIVND (reference sequence). V was pared by 4 bases and J by 7 bases, with 17 bases between. Comment on this clone: Its specificity is unknown.

The study reverse transcribed the entire isolated RNA, so it sequenced expressed TCRB transcripts. TCRdb keeps only in-frame clones here, not all; method: immunoSEQ multiplex PCR. The repertoire holds about 150,000 clones, with approximately 10% as singletons. Cell sorting via CD45RO/CCR7/CD25/CD127/CD95/CD27 was performed to obtain CD4+ naive, central memory, regulatory and stem cell-like memory cells. Study-level points and caveats: VDJ junctions in type 1 diabetes patients carried more deletions and fewer insertions. The study found moderately but significantly shorter TCRB CDR3s in all four CD4+ subsets of Type 1 diabetes patients.

This rearrangement joins TRBV19 to TRBJ1-5, with D possibly TRBD1 on 6 matching bases. Sequenced input: central memory CD4+ T cells from blood. The TCR was taken from a man aged 25 to 40 with type 1 diabetes. CDR3 sequence (DNA): TGTGCCAGTAGTAGAATGAGGGGGGGTCGCCAGCCCCAGCATTTT. Encoded protein: CASSRMRGGRQPQHF.